The text below deals with one TCR beta chain. An end of the junction does not agree with germline; a read error may underlie this. How the authors handled the data: Researchers report that nucleated cell counts were estimated from reference gene primer amplification. Libraries were prepared by immunoSEQ multiplex PCR; TCRdb keeps only in-frame clonotypes and omits some of them. That table furnishes V, J and clone size, whereas the DNA furnished D and trimming. The sample includes some 67,000 clones, approximately 90% of them seen just once. Germline V CDR1 and CDR2: SQVTM, ANQGSEA. This CDR3 spans 13 amino acids. The sample is drawn from a study of blood T cell repertoires in COVID-19. At the level of the study: Acute-phase and convalescent COVID-19 samples originated in the United States, Italy and Spain. Nucleic acid was either cDNA or gDNA, and it came from T cells, B-cell-depleted T cells, or PBMCs.

The source material was peripheral blood. The TCR was taken from a woman between 18 and 30 years old with acute or convalescent COVID-19. This chain uses TRBV29-1 with TRBJ1-2; D may be TRBD1 (5 bases). The CDR3 sequence is CSVQDRTNYGYTF. The DNA for the CDR3 is TGCAGCGTTCAAGACAGAACTAACTATGGCTACACCTTC.